Below are 29 T cell receptor beta chains sequenced from a single sample in a study of glioma-infiltrating T cells after dendritic cell vaccination. TCRdb's table, derived via immunoSEQ multiplex PCR, lists solely in-frame clones and lacks some. Of 95,000 or so clones in the sample, 85% to 90% are singletons; the top ten hold 2.5% to 3.5%. Sequenced here: blood, sampled before dendritic cell vaccination. These receptors all come from a human donor with glioblastoma.

V is TRBV6-5 and J is TRBJ2-7, with TRBD1 identical over 8 bases. CDR3 length: 15 residues. With 2 bases clipped from V and 3 bases from J, the junction kept 6 bases outside the gene matches. Germline CDR1 is MNHEY and CDR2 is SVGAGI. CDR3 residues: CASSYVITGGYEQYF. In DNA, the CDR3 is TGTGCCAGCAGTTACGTTATAACAGGGGGCTACGAGCAGTACTTC.

The gene calls are TRBV19 and TRBJ1-2; D unclear. V was pared by 3 bases and J by 3 bases, with 8 bases between. Germline-derived CDR1 and CDR2 are LNHDA and SQIVND (reference sequence). The CDR3 loop spans 13 amino acids. The CDR3 nucleotides are TGTGCCAGTAGTATTCAGAGGGACTATGGCTACACCTTC. Protein product: CASSIQRDYGYTF.

The chain carries TRBV4-3 and TRBJ2-1; a weak D match, TRBD2 (6 bases). CDR1 LGHNA and CDR2 YSLEER come from the germline V gene. The V end lost 0 bases, the J end lost 6 bases, and 18 bases lay between the germline ends. The CDR3 spans 17 residues. The CDR3 DNA reads TGCGCCAGCAGCCAAGATCGCGGCCGGAGGGTGGCCAATGAGCAGTTCTTC. Its protein product is CASSQDRGRRVANEQFF.

This clone was seen only once. V gene TRBV5-4 combines with J gene TRBJ2-1; 13 bases match TRBD2. The ends lost 4 bases at V and 9 bases at J; junction bases unmatched: 7. The CDR3 sequence is 15 residues long. Germline-derived CDR1 and CDR2 are SGHNT and YYREEE (reference sequence). CDR3: CASSGGLAGVSEQFF. The CDR3 bases are TGTGCCAGCAGCGGAGGACTAGCGGGAGTATCTGAGCAGTTCTTC.

This clone came up once. This chain links TRBV5-1 with TRBJ2-5; TRBD1 matches at 9 bases. The CDR3 totals 15 residues. CDR1 is SGHRS, CDR2 YFSETQ, per germline. The V segment lost 7 bases and the J segment 4 bases; nucleotides outside the gene matches: 11. CDR3 region: CASAGGPGQGETQYF. In DNA, the CDR3 is TGCGCCAGCGCCGGGGGGCCGGGACAGGGAGAGACCCAGTACTTC. Together with reference TRBV5-1 and TRBJ2-5, the CDR3 gives the full variable domain: KAGVTQTPRYLIKTRGQQVTLSCSPISGHRSVSWYQQTPGQGLQFLFEYFSETQRNKGNFPGRFSGRQFSNSRSEMNVSTLELGDSALYLCASAGGPGQGETQYFGPGTRLLVL.

The chain carries TRBV27 and TRBJ1-1; D unclear. The CDR3 contains 13 residues. CDR1 is MNHEY, CDR2 SMNVEV, per germline (reference sequence). The V end lost 1 base, the J end lost 0 bases, and 3 bases lay between the germline ends. This chain's CDR3 is CASSLWLNTEAFF. In DNA, the CDR3 is TGTGCCAGCAGTTTATGGCTGAACACTGAAGCTTTCTTT.

This rearrangement joins TRBV7-9 to TRBJ1-4; TRBD1 matches at 8 bases. With V trimmed by 5 bases and J by 5 bases, 7 bases remained unmatched. Germline V gene lookup returns CDR1 SEHNR and CDR2 FQNEAQ (reference sequence). This CDR3 spans 15 amino acids. As DNA, the CDR3 is TGTGCCAGCAGCCCCGGGACAGGCTCAAATGAAAAACTGTTTTTT. Translating it yields CASSPGTGSNEKLFF. Complete variable domain (other parts from reference TRBV7-9 and TRBJ1-4): DTGVSQNPRHKITKRGQNVTFRCDPISEHNRLYWYRQTLGQGPEFLTYFQNEAQLEKSRLLSDRFSAERPKGSFSTLEIQRTEQGDSAMYLCASSPGTGSNEKLFFGSGTQLSVL.

The chain has TRBV7-3 and TRBJ2-2; TRBD2 matches 7 bases. The CDR3 consists of 16 residues. The germline CDR1 and CDR2 sequences are SGHTA and FQGTGA. V shed 3 bases and J 4 bases; nucleotides not matched to a gene: 8. In DNA, the CDR3 is TGTGCCAGCAGCTTCCCGCGGGGCGGGGGCACCGGGGAGCTGTTTTTT. Its protein is CASSFPRGGGTGELFF.

This clone was recorded once. V and J are TRBV5-4 and TRBJ1-1; D ambiguous. There are 17 residues in the CDR3. The V gene's germline CDR1 is SGHNT and CDR2 YYREEE (reference sequence). Trimming took 2 bases from V and 0 from J, leaving 17 bases between them. The DNA for the CDR3 is TGTGCCAGCAGCTTCCCCTTCGGGAATAACATGAACACTGAAGCTTTCTTT. Amino acids: CASSFPFGNNMNTEAFF.

DNA for the CDR3: TGTGCCAGCAGCTTGGGAGTGCTAGCCAAAAACATTCAGTACTTC. Protein sequence: CASSLGVLAKNIQYF. The V and J genes are TRBV5-6 and TRBJ2-4; D is unclear. Between the trimmed V and J ends, which lost 0 bases and 0 bases, there was a span of 7 bases. Germline V gene data show CDR1 as SGHDT and CDR2 as YYEEEE. The length of the CDR3 is 15 residues.

The rearrangement joins TRBV18 to TRBJ1-1; no reliable D call. V was trimmed by 1 base and J by 5 bases, leaving 8 bases between them. Germline V gene data show CDR1 as KGHSH and CDR2 as LQKENI. The CDR3 loop spans 13 amino acids. The CDR3 sequence: CASSPQRRTEAFF. CDR3 DNA: TGTGCCAGCTCACCACAACGGCGGACTGAAGCTTTCTTT. Full variable domain (rest looked up from reference TRBV18 and TRBJ1-1): NAGVMQNPRHLVRRRGQEARLRCSPMKGHSHVYWYRQLPEEGLKFMVYLQKENIIDESGMPKERFSAEFPKEGPSILRIQQVVRGDSAAYFCASSPQRRTEAFFGQGTRLTVV.

The chain joins TRBV7-2 to TRBJ1-5; 12 bases are a match to TRBD1. CDR1 is SGHTA, CDR2 FQGNSA, per germline. With V trimmed by 3 bases and J by 2 bases, 5 bases remained unmatched. The CDR3 consists of 17 residues. CDR3: CASSLGTGGAGNQPQHF. The CDR3 DNA is TGTGCCAGCAGCTTGGGGACAGGGGGCGCAGGCAATCAGCCCCAGCATTTT.

As for this clone: One end of the junction is discordant with germline, which a read error may explain. V and J are TRBV5-4 and TRBJ2-3; weak D call: TRBD2 (5 bases). This CDR3 region has 14 residues. Germline V lookup: CDR1 SGHNT, CDR2 YYREEE (reference sequence). For the CDR3, the DNA is TGTGCCACCAGCGGAGGCTCTTCGCCAGATACGCAGTATTTT. Its translation: CATSGGSSPDTQYF.

The chain is built from TRBV6-5 and TRBJ2-1, with 8 positions matching TRBD2. The CDR3 runs to 14 residues. J was trimmed by 4 bases and V by 6 bases; bases with no gene match: 5. CDR1 and CDR2 (germline): MNHEY, SVGAGI. As DNA, the CDR3 is TGTGCCAGCAGGTCCGGGACTAGATACAATGAGCAGTTCTTC. This translates into CASRSGTRYNEQFF.

The J gene is TRBJ1-1, the V gene TRBV11-2; D gene unclear. The CDR3 is 15 residues long. The germline V and J ends were trimmed by 4 bases and 1 base, with 13 bases remaining between them. Per germline, CDR1 SGHAT and CDR2 FQNNGV. The CDR3 region is CASSSRVSGNTEAFF. CDR3 DNA: TGTGCCAGCAGCTCCCGAGTTAGTGGGAACACTGAAGCTTTCTTT.

This chain connects TRBV4-1 to TRBJ2-1; no clear D gene. This CDR3 has 15 amino acids. V lost 0 bases, J lost 2 bases, and 8 bases lay in between. Germline CDR1 reads MGHRA; CDR2 reads YSYEKL. The DNA of the CDR3 is TGCGCCAGCAGCCAAGAACAGTTACCCTACAATGAGCAGTTCTTC. Its translation is CASSQEQLPYNEQFF.

The V and J genes are TRBV7-9 and TRBJ1-5; 8 bases fit TRBD1. V lost 5 bases, J lost 1 base, and 7 bases stayed unmatched. The CDR3 consists of 16 residues. CDR1 is SEHNR and CDR2 is FQNEAQ in the germline V gene (reference sequence). The CDR3 region is CASSRDRGGSNQPQHF. The CDR3 nucleotides are TGTGCCAGCAGCCGCGACAGGGGCGGGAGCAATCAGCCCCAGCATTTT.

This clone has just a few counts. The chain carries TRBV5-1 and TRBJ2-7, with D tentatively TRBD1 (6 bases). The length of the CDR3 is 11 residues. Germline V gene data show CDR1 as SGHRS and CDR2 as YFSETQ. V lost 5 bases and J 4 bases, leaving 7 bases between the germline ends. CDR3 sequence reads: CASRQGYEQYF. CDR3 bases: TGCGCCAGCAGGCAGGGGTACGAGCAGTACTTC.

The chain employs TRBV5-1 and TRBJ1-4, with 8 bases lining up with TRBD1. Germline CDR1 and CDR2: SGHRS and YFSETQ. J lost 8 bases, V lost 5 bases, and 8 bases had no gene match. The CDR3 extends over 14 amino acids. The CDR3 DNA reads TGCGCCAGCAGACCGGGACAGGAGGAGGAAAAACTGTTTTTT. As protein: CASRPGQEEEKLFF.

The V and J genes are TRBV5-1 and TRBJ1-4; 7 bases line up with TRBD1. The trim removed 5 bases at V and 5 bases at J, leaving 3 bases unmatched. The CDR3 length is 13 residues. From germline, CDR1 is SGHRS and CDR2 YFSETQ. CDR3 in amino acids: CASSPTGNEKLFF. The CDR3 nucleotides are TGCGCCAGCAGTCCGACAGGGAATGAAAAACTGTTTTTT.

This rearrangement joins TRBV10-1 to TRBJ1-1; D gene ambiguous. Trimming pared 2 bases from V and 1 base from J, leaving 5 bases between. The CDR3 contains 13 residues. CDR1 and CDR2 (germline): WNHNN, SYGVQD (reference sequence). Written as DNA, the CDR3 is TGCGCCAGCAGTGAGGCGCCGAACACTGAAGCTTTCTTT. This translates into CASSEAPNTEAFF.

Comment on this clone: The junction departs from germline at one end; a sequencing error may be responsible. This chain links TRBV7-7 with TRBJ2-3, with TRBD2 matching over 11 bases. The CDR3 runs to 17 residues. CDR1 is SSHAT, CDR2 FNYEAQ, per germline (reference sequence). In DNA form, the CDR3 reads TGTGCTAGCAGCCCCACTCCACTAGCGGGAGGCACAGATACGCAGTATTTT. Encoded protein: CASSPTPLAGGTDTQYF.

The chain recombines TRBV7-3 with TRBJ2-2; TRBD2 aligns across 9 bases. In germline, CDR1 is SGHTA, CDR2 FQGTGA. V dropped 5 bases and J dropped 7; count of bases not matched to a gene: 8. This CDR3 is 15 amino acids long. CDR3 in DNA: TGTGCCAGCAGCCTTAGCGGGAGATCCTACGGGGAGCTGTTTTTT. Translated, it gives CASSLSGRSYGELFF.

This clone occurred once. J is TRBJ2-1 and V is TRBV6-6; 9 bases are shared with TRBD2. V dropped 5 bases and J dropped 5; count of bases not matched to a gene: 4. This CDR3 contains 14 residues. The germline V gene has CDR1 MNHNY and CDR2 SVGAGI (reference sequence). In DNA form, the CDR3 reads TGTGCCAGCAGTCCAGGACTAGCGAACAATGAGCAGTTCTTC. As protein: CASSPGLANNEQFF.

This clone was counted a few times. The rearrangement uses TRBV6-5 and TRBJ2-5; the match to TRBD1 covers 8 bases. Unmatched junction bases numbered 7, after V lost 2 bases and J lost 2 bases. The CDR3 is made up of 16 amino acids. The germline V gene encodes CDR1 MNHEY and CDR2 SVGAGI. The CDR3 protein is CASSYIGQGIQETQYF. CDR3 sequence (DNA): TGTGCCAGCAGTTACATCGGACAGGGCATTCAAGAGACCCAGTACTTC.

The chain uses TRBV5-1 and TRBJ2-5; 13 bases align to TRBD2. Trimming removed 4 bases from V and 10 bases from J; junction bases left unmatched: 7. The CDR3 has 14 amino acids. The germline V gene encodes CDR1 SGHRS and CDR2 YFSETQ. CDR3 sequence: CASSTGTSGAIQYF. CDR3 nucleotide sequence: TGCGCCAGCAGCACTGGGACTAGCGGGGCCATCCAGTACTTC.

The rearrangement links TRBV7-2 to TRBJ1-5; TRBD1 might be the D (5 bases). This CDR3 is built from 17 residues. V was shortened by 4 bases and J by 5 bases, with 21 bases between the two germline ends. Germline loops: CDR1 SGHTA, CDR2 FQGNSA. The CDR3 loop is CASSSPGGGGVYQPQHF. Here the CDR3 DNA reads TGTGCCAGCAGCTCTCCCGGGGGTGGGGGGGTATATCAGCCCCAGCATTTT.

The chain recombines TRBV7-8 with TRBJ1-1; D may be TRBD1 (6 bases). Germline values: CDR1 SGHVS, CDR2 FQNEAQ. V shed 1 base and J shed 3 bases, with 9 bases lying between them. The CDR3 has 14 amino acids. The chain's CDR3 is CASSLVGADTEAFF. The DNA of the CDR3 is TGTGCCAGCAGCTTAGTGGGGGCGGACACTGAAGCTTTCTTT.

The V gene is TRBV10-1, the J gene TRBJ1-4; a possible D gene is TRBD1 (5 bases). From germline, CDR1 is WNHNN and CDR2 SYGVQD (reference sequence). The V end was cut by 3 bases, the J end by 3 bases, with 8 bases between. This CDR3 is 14 amino acids long. The CDR3 DNA is TGCGCCAGCAGTGAAAGGGGATCTAATGAAAAACTGTTTTTT. Its translation is CASSERGSNEKLFF.